One T cell receptor beta chain is described in this entry. What it binds is not known. Some clones are missing from TCRdb's copy, which holds only in-frame ones; the method was immunoSEQ multiplex PCR. Of about 1.1 million clones in the sample, roughly 74% were seen once. This specimen belongs to a study of shared clonotypes between healthy human individuals. Study results and caveats: Sequencing depth was expected to influence donor clonotype sharing. Some clonotypes were shared by all four sorted-subset donors, while others were not shared. The non-shared ones had lower generation probabilities than the shared ones. For naive CD4 cells, roughly 5% of clonotypes were shared across several donors.

CDR1 and CDR2 (germline): KGHSH, LQKENI. The CDR3 has 16 residues. The ends were cut back, 0 bases at V and 0 bases at J, with 11 bases in the middle. What was sequenced was memory CD4+ T cells from PBMCs. The subset is: CD45RA-negative fraction. The sequence derives from a man aged 18 to 29 in good health. Some clones in this sample may be carry-over from other donors' samples. V gene TRBV18 combines with J gene TRBJ1-2; D is unclear. CDR3 in amino acids: CASSPPRGSPNYGYTF. The CDR3 DNA sequence: TGTGCCAGCTCACCACCACGAGGGTCCCCTAACTATGGCTACACCTTC.